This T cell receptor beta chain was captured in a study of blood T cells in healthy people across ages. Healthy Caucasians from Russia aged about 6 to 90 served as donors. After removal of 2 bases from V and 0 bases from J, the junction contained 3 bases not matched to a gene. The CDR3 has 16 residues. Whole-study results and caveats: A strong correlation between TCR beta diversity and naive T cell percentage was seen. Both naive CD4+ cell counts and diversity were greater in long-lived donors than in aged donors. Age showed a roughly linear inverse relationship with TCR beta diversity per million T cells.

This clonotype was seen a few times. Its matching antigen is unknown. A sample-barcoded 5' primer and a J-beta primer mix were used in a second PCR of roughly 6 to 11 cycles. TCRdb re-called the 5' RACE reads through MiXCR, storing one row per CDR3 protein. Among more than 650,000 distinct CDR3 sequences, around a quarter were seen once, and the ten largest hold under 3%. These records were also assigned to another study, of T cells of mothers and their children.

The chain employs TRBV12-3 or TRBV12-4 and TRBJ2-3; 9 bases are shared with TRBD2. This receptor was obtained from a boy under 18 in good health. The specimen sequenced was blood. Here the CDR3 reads CASSLWRGGSTDTQYF. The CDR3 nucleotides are TGTGCCAGCAGTTTATGGCGGGGGGGTAGCACAGATACGCAGTATTTT.